This TCR beta chain was documented in a study of T cell changes during pregnancy in multiple sclerosis (dated by TCRdb to 2018 to 2020). About the investigation overall: Changes in the T cell repertoire over the course of pregnancy were examined in this study in women with multiple sclerosis.

Of note for this clone: This clone's antigen is unknown. No clone much larger than this one lies a single base away; base qualities are absent.

The library came from the immunoSEQ multiplex PCR assay. TCRdb took over this immuneACCESS table, retaining in-frame rearrangements with V and J assigned. Such tables are incomplete; in checked studies, under half of the missing clones stem from an unresolved V gene, and the remainder is unexplained. The sample records around 40,000 clones, roughly nine tenths of which are singletons. The top ten clones comprise approximately 0.46% of the sample. V gives up 1 base and J gives up 7 bases, and the segment between their germline ends measures 7 bases. Counted from cysteine to phenylalanine, this CDR3 has 12 amino acids. The CDR3 DNA has 36 bases and is translated from base 1. The germline V gene (reference sequence) provides CDR1 PRHDT and CDR2 FYEKMQ.

The material sequenced was CD4+ T cells from peripheral blood mononuclear cells, taken in the third trimester of pregnancy. The clonotype originates from a female donor in good health, enrolled as a control in a pregnancy study. This receptor chain uses TRBV13 and TRBJ1-1, with the D gene call left open. The CDR3 is CASSLDRGEAFF. In nucleotides, the sequence is TGTGCCAGCAGCTTAGATCGGGGTGAAGCTTTCTTT.